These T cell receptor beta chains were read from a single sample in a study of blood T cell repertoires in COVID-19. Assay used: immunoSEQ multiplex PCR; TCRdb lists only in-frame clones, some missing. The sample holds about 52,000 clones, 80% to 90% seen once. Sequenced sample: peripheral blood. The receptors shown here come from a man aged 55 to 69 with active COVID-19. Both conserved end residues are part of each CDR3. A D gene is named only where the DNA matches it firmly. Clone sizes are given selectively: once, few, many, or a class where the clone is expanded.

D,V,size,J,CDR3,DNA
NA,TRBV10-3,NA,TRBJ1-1,CAISSQGSEAFF,TGTGCCATCAGCTCTCAGGGCTCTGAAGCTTTCTTT
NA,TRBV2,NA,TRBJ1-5,CASRRGRSNQPQHF,TGTGCCAGCAGGCGGGGGCGTAGCAATCAGCCCCAGCATTTT
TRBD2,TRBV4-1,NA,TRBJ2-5,CASSQDGAGVRETQYF,TGCGCCAGCAGCCAAGACGGAGCGGGAGTAAGGGAGACCCAGTACTTC
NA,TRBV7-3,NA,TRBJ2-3,CASSSSTDTQYF,TGTGCCAGCAGCTCTAGCACAGATACGCAGTATTTT
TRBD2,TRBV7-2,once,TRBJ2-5,CASSLGTSGNLETQYF,TGTGCCAGCAGCTTAGGAACTAGCGGGAATCTAGAGACCCAGTACTTC
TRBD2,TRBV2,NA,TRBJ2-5,CASSAGGAETQYF,TGTGCCAGCAGCGCCGGGGGGGCCGAGACCCAGTACTTC
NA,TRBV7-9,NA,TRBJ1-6,CASSLAVGGNSPLHF,TGTGCCAGCAGCTTAGCGGTGGGGGGTAATTCACCCCTCCACTTT
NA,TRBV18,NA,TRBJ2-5,CASSPGGETQYF,TGTGCCAGCTCACCAGGGGGGGAGACCCAGTACTTC
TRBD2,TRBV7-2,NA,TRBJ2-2,CASSVGTSGSFRELFF,TGTGCCAGCAGCGTTGGGACTAGCGGGAGCTTCAGGGAGCTGTTTTTT
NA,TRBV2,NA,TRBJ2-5,CASSESVQETQYF,TGTGCCAGCAGTGAATCAGTCCAAGAGACCCAGTACTTC
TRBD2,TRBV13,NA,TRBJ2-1,CASSFNSGRNNEQFF,TGTGCCAGCAGCTTTAATAGCGGGAGAAACAATGAGCAGTTCTTC
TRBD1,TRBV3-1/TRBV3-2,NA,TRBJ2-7,CASSQAQTGAEQYF,TGTGCCAGCAGCCAAGCTCAGACAGGGGCCGAGCAGTACTTC
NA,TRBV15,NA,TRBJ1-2,CATSRDQWVQVYGYTF,TGTGCCACCAGCAGAGATCAGTGGGTTCAGGTTTATGGCTACACCTTC
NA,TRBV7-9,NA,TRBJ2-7,CASSSSGTTEQYF,TGTGCCAGCAGCTCTTCCGGGACAACCGAGCAGTACTTC
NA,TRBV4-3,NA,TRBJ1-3,CASSQDREPGNTIYF,TGCGCCAGCAGCCAAGATCGAGAGCCTGGAAACACCATATATTTT
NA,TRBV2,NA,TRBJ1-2,CASSEMANYGYTF,TGTGCCAGCAGTGAAATGGCAAACTATGGCTACACCTTC
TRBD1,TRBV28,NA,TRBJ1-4,CASCQGDEKLFF,TGTGCCAGTTGCCAGGGGGACGAAAAACTGTTTTTT
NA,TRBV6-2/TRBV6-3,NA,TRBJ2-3,CASSFGFTDTQYF,TGTGCCAGCAGTTTCGGTTTCACGGATACGCAGTATTTT
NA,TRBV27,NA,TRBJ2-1,CASRGAGRLNEQFF,TGTGCCAGCAGGGGCGCAGGGCGTCTCAATGAGCAGTTCTTC
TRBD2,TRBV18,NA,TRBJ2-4,CASSPPGTSGRIAKNIQYF,TGTGCCAGCTCACCGCCCGGGACTAGCGGGAGGATAGCCAAAAACATTCAGTACTTC
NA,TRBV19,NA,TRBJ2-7,CASRDSRTYEQYF,TGTGCCAGTAGGGACTCGCGGACCTACGAGCAGTACTTC
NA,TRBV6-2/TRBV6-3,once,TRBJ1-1,CASSYGRDTEAFF,TGTGCCAGCAGTTACGGTCGGGACACTGAAGCTTTCTTT
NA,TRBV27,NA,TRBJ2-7,CASSHRVVDEQYF,TGTGCCAGCAGCCATAGAGTGGTGGACGAGCAGTACTTC
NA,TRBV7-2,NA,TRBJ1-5,CASSLVVLGPQHF,TGTGCCAGCAGCTTAGTAGTCCTTGGGCCCCAGCATTTT
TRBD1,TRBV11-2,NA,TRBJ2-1,CASSLGQQNEQFF,TGTGCCAGCAGCTTGGGACAGCAGAATGAGCAGTTCTTC
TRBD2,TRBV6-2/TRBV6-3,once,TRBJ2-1,CASSYVRGRPLVNEQFF,TGTGCCAGCAGTTACGTTCGCGGGAGGCCTCTTGTCAATGAGCAGTTCTTC
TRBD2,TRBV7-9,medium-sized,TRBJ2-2,CASTDSGRDGGELFF,TGTGCCAGCACCGATAGCGGGAGGGATGGCGGGGAGCTGTTTTTT
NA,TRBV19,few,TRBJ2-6,CASSIDSSGANVLTF,TGTGCCAGTAGTATTGACAGCTCTGGGGCCAACGTCCTGACTTTC
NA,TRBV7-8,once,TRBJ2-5,CASSVETQYF,TGTGCCAGCTCGGTGGAGACCCAGTACTTC
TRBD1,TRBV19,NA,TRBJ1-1,CASRRQGMNTEAFF,TGTGCCAGTAGGAGACAGGGAATGAACACTGAAGCTTTCTTT
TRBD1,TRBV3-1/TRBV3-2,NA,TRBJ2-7,CASSHGTGLRSIGEQYF,TGTGCCAGCAGCCACGGGACAGGGCTTCGATCCATTGGCGAGCAGTACTTC
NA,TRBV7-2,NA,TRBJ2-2,CASRLPSGTGELFF,TGTGCCAGCAGACTACCCAGCGGCACCGGGGAGCTGTTTTTT
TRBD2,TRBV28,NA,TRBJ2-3,CASSFKFGLAGGTDTQYF,TGTGCCAGCAGTTTTAAGTTTGGACTAGCGGGAGGCACAGATACGCAGTATTTT
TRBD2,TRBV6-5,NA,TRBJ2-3,CASSRRTSADTQYF,TGTGCCAGCAGCCGCAGGACTAGCGCGGATACGCAGTATTTT
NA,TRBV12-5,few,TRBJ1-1,CASGLVRAGGAFF,TGTGCTAGTGGTTTGGTAAGGGCCGGGGGGGCTTTCTTT
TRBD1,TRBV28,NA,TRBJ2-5,CASSLGGQGVETQYF,TGTGCCAGCAGTTTAGGAGGACAGGGGGTAGAGACCCAGTACTTC
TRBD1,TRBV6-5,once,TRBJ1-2,CASINPGQLNYGYTF,TGTGCCAGCATAAACCCGGGACAGCTAAACTATGGCTACACCTTC
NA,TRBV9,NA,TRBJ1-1,CASSVGGSTEAFF,TGTGCCAGCAGCGTAGGTGGCAGCACTGAAGCTTTCTTT
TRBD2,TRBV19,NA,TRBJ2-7,CASQLAGGSGYEQYF,TGTGCCAGCCAGTTAGCGGGAGGGAGTGGCTACGAGCAGTACTTC
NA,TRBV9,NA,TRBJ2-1,CASSVEALTRYNEQFF,TGTGCCAGCAGCGTAGAAGCGTTAACACGCTACAATGAGCAGTTCTTC